This T cell receptor beta chain comes out of a study of T cell changes during pregnancy in multiple sclerosis. Repertoires were generated with immunoSEQ multiplex PCR, while TCRdb's copy carries only in-frame clones and drops some. The sample has some 53,000 clones, 80% to 95% seen once. With 6 bases removed from V and 7 bases from J, the gap between germline ends came to 15 bases. The CDR3 has 14 residues. The germline V gene has CDR1 SEHNR and CDR2 FQNEAQ (reference sequence). This clonotype was obtained from a female donor with multiple sclerosis, enrolled in a pregnancy study. The rearrangement joins TRBV7-9 to TRBJ1-4; D is undetermined. The material was CD4+ T cells from peripheral blood mononuclear cells, obtained in the third trimester of pregnancy. CDR3 nucleotides: TGTGCCAGCAGTCAACTGGGCGGGATTGAAAAACTGTTTTTT. Translating it yields CASSQLGGIEKLFF.